This T cell receptor beta chain emerged from a study of blood T cells in healthy people across ages. It was around 10 milliliters of peripheral blood that were drawn from each donor. Samples had at least 6.5 million PBMCs isolated from them. V dropped 4 bases and J dropped 9 bases, with 20 bases sitting between them. This CDR3 is 14 amino acids long. The germline CDR1 and CDR2 sequences are SGHRS and YFSETQ. Sample-barcoded 5' priming and a J-beta primer mix drove a second PCR of roughly 6 to 12 cycles. Via MiXCR, TCRdb re-called the 5' RACE reads, giving one row per CDR3 protein. This sample has 750,000 to 950,000 distinct CDR3 sequences, with more than 25% found just once. In addition, the sample was reused for a study of T cells of mothers and their children. That paper notes: A second PCR was performed with the M1S primer. This primer added sample barcodes and 2-4 random nucleotides. Relative to unrelated pairs, biologically related mother-child dyads exhibited marginally greater, non-significant overlap.

The chain joins TRBV5-1 to TRBJ2-7; possible D gene TRBD2, 7 bases. This receptor was identified in a boy aged 5-17 years in good health. What was sequenced was blood. The CDR3 spells CASSLGGGASGQYF. The CDR3 DNA reads as TGCGCCAGCAGCCTGGGAGGGGGGGCCTCCGGGCAGTACTTC.